These 25 T cell receptor beta chains were sequenced from one sample in a study of cytomegalovirus exposure and HLA in healthy donors. It was with 60 Vbeta and 13 Jbeta primers that the PCR ran. Profiled with immunoSEQ multiplex PCR; TCRdb holds only in-frame clones, not every one. The repertoire has 100,000 to 150,000 clones, approximately 85% of them found once; the top ten carry approximately 1.7%. Sequencing was done on a sample of PBMCs. The receptor set was obtained from a boy between 10 and 17 years old in good health and CMV-seronegative.

The CDR3 sequence is CASRYRGRNTEAFF. The CDR3 nucleotides are TGTGCCAGTAGGTACAGGGGGAGGAACACTGAAGCTTTCTTT. This chain joins TRBV19 and TRBJ1-1; 8 bases match TRBD1. Germline V gene lookup returns CDR1 LNHDA and CDR2 SQIVND (reference sequence). V was clipped by 6 bases and J by 1 base; unmatched bases: 4. This CDR3 region has 14 residues.

This chain joins TRBV27 and TRBJ2-1; 9 nucleotides match TRBD1. Looked up from germline, CDR1 is MNHEY and CDR2 is SMNVEV (reference sequence). V lost 10 bases, J lost 3 bases, and 7 bases stayed unmatched. The CDR3 consists of 14 residues. CDR3 sequence (DNA): TGTGCCACCATCCGGGACAGGGACTACAATGAGCAGTTCTTC. Translating it yields CATIRDRDYNEQFF.

V and J are TRBV29-1 and TRBJ2-2, with D tentatively TRBD1 (6 bases). Trimming shortened V by 6 bases and J by 3 bases, and 17 bases separated the two germline ends. The germline CDR1 and CDR2 sequences are SQVTM and ANQGSEA. The CDR3 loop spans 15 amino acids. The CDR3 bases are TGCAGCGTGAAAACGACAGGCTTATACACCGGGGAGCTGTTTTTT. Amino acid sequence: CSVKTTGLYTGELFF.

The chain recombines TRBV7-9 with TRBJ2-3, with D perhaps TRBD1 (6 bases). Germline CDR1 is SEHNR and CDR2 is FQNEAQ (reference sequence). The CDR3 runs 17 residues. Trimming removed 5 bases at V and 0 bases at J, with 18 bases between. The CDR3 reads CASSRTRGGSSTDTQYF. CDR3 DNA: TGTGCCAGCAGCCGTACACGAGGGGGATCTAGCACAGATACGCAGTATTTT.

The chain recombines TRBV7-6 with TRBJ2-3, with 8 positions matching TRBD1. V lost 4 bases and J lost 3; bases outside the gene matches: 6. The CDR3 is 15 amino acids. Germline V CDR1 and CDR2: SGHVS, FNYEAQ. The CDR3 DNA is TGTGCCAGCAGCTACGGGACAGGAGATACAGATACGCAGTATTTT. Encoded protein: CASSYGTGDTDTQYF.

This clone was seen more than once but under ten times. This chain links TRBV9 with TRBJ1-4; D gene uncertain. The V gene lost 4 bases and the J gene lost 0 bases, with 16 bases spanning the gap. The CDR3 consists of 17 residues. Germline values: CDR1 SGDLS, CDR2 YYNGEE. The CDR3 is CASSPHKSASTNEKLFF. CDR3 in DNA: TGTGCCAGCAGCCCTCACAAGTCCGCATCAACTAATGAAAAACTGTTTTTT.

V usage is TRBV4-3 and J usage is TRBJ1-2, with 7 bases that match TRBD1. The CDR3 runs 15 residues. Germline CDR1 reads LGHNA; CDR2 reads YSLEER. Trimming removed 0 bases from V and 7 bases from J; junction bases left unmatched: 8. The CDR3 nucleotides read TGCGCCAGCAGCCAAGATTGGCAGGGGGATTCTGGCTACACCTTC. Protein product: CASSQDWQGDSGYTF.

Only a few counts were recorded for this clone. This chain uses TRBV7-9 with TRBJ2-1; 8 positions match TRBD1. This CDR3 contains 15 residues. Losses at the gene ends were 1 base for V and 4 bases for J; bases not matched to a gene: 3. Germline loops: CDR1 SEHNR, CDR2 FQNEAQ (reference sequence). CDR3 in amino acids: CASSLVTGDYNEQFF. DNA for the CDR3: TGTGCCAGCAGCTTAGTGACAGGGGATTACAATGAGCAGTTCTTC.

Note on this clone: Other DNA sequences in this sample translate to the same CDR3. The genes are TRBV5-6 and TRBJ2-6, with 9 positions matching TRBD1. Trimming removed 3 bases from V and 0 bases from J; junction bases left unmatched: 10. This CDR3 contains 19 residues. The germline V gene has CDR1 SGHDT and CDR2 YYEEEE. CDR3 sequence (DNA): TGTGCCAGCAGCTCACCTGGACAGGGGTTCCCCTCTGGGGCCAACGTCCTGACTTTC. Translation: CASSSPGQGFPSGANVLTF.

The rearrangement joins TRBV7-3 to TRBJ2-5; D is possibly TRBD1 (5 bases). Trimming cost V 0 bases and J 5 bases, with 13 bases left between them. Germline CDR1 reads SGHTA; CDR2 reads FQGTGA. The CDR3 is 15 residues long. CDR3 loop: CASSLTADPGETQYF. In DNA, the CDR3 is TGTGCCAGCAGCTTAACCGCGGATCCAGGGGAGACCCAGTACTTC.

This rearrangement joins TRBV6-5 to TRBJ2-1; no clear D. CDR3 length: 15 residues. With 3 bases removed from V and 6 bases from J, the gap between germline ends came to 15 bases. Germline-derived CDR1 and CDR2 are MNHEY and SVGAGI. CDR3 amino acids: CASSYTPPGSNEQFF. In DNA form, the CDR3 reads TGTGCCAGCAGTTATACGCCACCGGGTTCCAATGAGCAGTTCTTC.

The rearrangement joins TRBV6-5 to TRBJ2-1; D unclear. This CDR3 is built from 13 residues. Trimming took 6 bases from V and 4 from J, leaving 10 bases between them. Germline V CDR1 and CDR2: MNHEY, SVGAGI. CDR3 DNA: TGTGCCAGCAGCCCGCAGATTTACAATGAGCAGTTCTTC. Its translation is CASSPQIYNEQFF.

The chain uses TRBV4-3 and TRBJ2-3, with 11 bases matching TRBD2. Looked up from germline, CDR1 is LGHNA and CDR2 is YSLEER. V shed 4 bases and J 2 bases; nucleotides not matched to a gene: 2. This CDR3 spans 15 amino acids. CDR3 sequence: CASSLAGGPTDTQYF. As DNA, the CDR3 is TGCGCCAGCAGCCTAGCGGGGGGGCCCACAGATACGCAGTATTTT.

V and J are TRBV29-1 and TRBJ2-3; TRBD1 aligns across 7 bases. The junction had 8 bases not matched to a gene; V was cut back by 7 bases and J by 1 base. The length of the CDR3 is 14 residues. Germline CDR1 is SQVTM and CDR2 is ANQGSEA. CDR3 coding DNA: TGCAGCGCCGGGGCCGGGACAGGCACAGATACGCAGTATTTT. Encoded protein: CSAGAGTGTDTQYF.

This clone was recorded a few times. The CDR3 reads CASSDFPFGGGGRGDTQYF. Written as DNA, the CDR3 is TGTGCCAGCAGTGATTTCCCCTTCGGCGGGGGAGGGCGTGGAGATACGCAGTATTTT. The chain carries TRBV6-4 and TRBJ2-3, with 7 nucleotides matching TRBD2. The germline V gene has CDR1 MRHNA and CDR2 SNTAGT. The J segment lost 5 bases and the V segment lost 3 bases, leaving 20 bases of the junction unmatched. The CDR3 sequence is 19 residues long.

The chain is built from TRBV2 and TRBJ2-7; a weak D match, TRBD1 (6 bases). V lost 8 bases to trimming and J lost 6 bases, with 11 bases between them. Germline CDR1 SNHLY, CDR2 FYNNEI. The length of the CDR3 is 11 residues. CDR3 DNA sequence: TGTGCCAGCCAAACAGGGTTCGAGCAGTACTTC. Translated, it gives CASQTGFEQYF.

This clone was recorded a few times. The chain has TRBV6-5 and TRBJ2-7; perhaps TRBD1 as D (6 bases). The CDR3 contains 13 residues. Trimming took 5 bases from V and 2 from J, leaving 10 bases between them. CDR1 is MNHEY and CDR2 is SVGAGI in the germline V gene. The DNA for the CDR3 is TGTGCCAGCAGTCGGACAGATACCTACGAGCAGTACTTC. Its protein product is CASSRTDTYEQYF.

This chain links TRBV19 with TRBJ2-7; 7 bases align to TRBD2. V shed 5 bases and J 2 bases; nucleotides not matched to a gene: 9. This CDR3 comprises 15 residues. The germline V gene has CDR1 LNHDA and CDR2 SQIVND (reference sequence). The CDR3 here is CASSPLRGSTYEQYF. In nucleotides, the CDR3 is TGTGCCAGTAGTCCCCTGCGGGGGTCTACCTACGAGCAGTACTTC.

V usage is TRBV29-1 and J usage is TRBJ1-1, with TRBD1 identical over 7 bases. Germline V lookup: CDR1 SQVTM, CDR2 ANQGSEA. V gave up 4 bases and J gave up 3 bases; unmatched junction bases: 5. The CDR3 totals 13 residues. CDR3 amino acids: CSVGDRVDTEAFF. The CDR3 DNA is TGCAGCGTTGGTGACAGGGTTGACACTGAAGCTTTCTTT.

The V gene is TRBV28, the J gene TRBJ1-2; 8 bases are a match to TRBD1. Germline V gene lookup returns CDR1 MDHEN and CDR2 SYDVKM. Losses at the gene ends were 4 bases for V and 8 bases for J; bases not matched to a gene: 3. The CDR3 loop spans 12 amino acids. The CDR3 region has the DNA TGTGCCAGCAGTTCCGACAGGGGCGGCTACACCTTC. Translating it yields CASSSDRGGYTF.

V usage is TRBV18 and J usage is TRBJ1-1; 7 positions agree with TRBD1. The CDR3 is 13 residues long. Germline lookup yields CDR1 KGHSH and CDR2 LQKENI. The J segment lost 10 bases and the V segment lost 3 bases, leaving 8 bases of the junction unmatched. The CDR3 loop reads CASSPRPGGRAFF. The CDR3 DNA follows: TGTGCCAGCTCACCCAGGCCAGGGGGAAGAGCTTTCTTT.

This sequence joins TRBV5-4 and TRBJ2-1; the match to TRBD2 covers 10 bases. Germline V gives CDR1 SGHNT, CDR2 YYREEE (reference sequence). Trimming removed 5 bases from V and 0 bases from J; junction bases left unmatched: 5. There are 16 residues in the CDR3. CDR3 nucleotide sequence: TGTGCCAGCAGTCCTAGCGGGAGCCGCTCCTACAATGAGCAGTTCTTC. Protein: CASSPSGSRSYNEQFF.

The chain has TRBV4-1 and TRBJ2-3, with TRBD2 matching over 10 bases. V shed 4 bases, J shed 3 bases, and the junction held 7 bases outside the gene matches. Looked up from germline, CDR1 is MGHRA and CDR2 is YSYEKL. The CDR3 covers 16 residues. The CDR3 sequence: CASSLRASGGTDTQYF. CDR3 DNA: TGCGCCAGCAGCCTTAGGGCTAGCGGGGGAACAGATACGCAGTATTTT.

This chain links TRBV2 with TRBJ1-2; D is perhaps TRBD1 (5 bases). CDR1 SNHLY and CDR2 FYNNEI come from the germline V gene. The germline V and J ends were trimmed by 3 bases and 2 bases, with 7 bases remaining between them. The CDR3 totals 13 residues. For the CDR3, the DNA is TGTGCCAGCAGTGATGGGGGGAACTATGGCTACACCTTC. Translating gives CASSDGGNYGYTF. The full variable domain, in which reference TRBV2 and TRBJ1-2 provide the parts outside the CDR3, is EPEVTQTPSHQVTQMGQEVILRCVPISNHLYFYWYRQILGQKVEFLVSFYNNEISEKSEIFDDQFSVERPDGSNFTLKIRSTKLEDSAMYFCASSDGGNYGYTFGSGTRLTVV.

The chain has TRBV4-3 and TRBJ2-7, with D possibly TRBD1 on 6 matching bases. Trimming pared 3 bases from V and 2 bases from J, leaving 11 bases between. The CDR3 is 14 residues long. Germline V gene data show CDR1 as LGHNA and CDR2 as YSLEER. The CDR3 nucleotides read TGCGCCAGCAGCCAGGACGGGGACACCTACGAGCAGTACTTC. Its translation is CASSQDGDTYEQYF.